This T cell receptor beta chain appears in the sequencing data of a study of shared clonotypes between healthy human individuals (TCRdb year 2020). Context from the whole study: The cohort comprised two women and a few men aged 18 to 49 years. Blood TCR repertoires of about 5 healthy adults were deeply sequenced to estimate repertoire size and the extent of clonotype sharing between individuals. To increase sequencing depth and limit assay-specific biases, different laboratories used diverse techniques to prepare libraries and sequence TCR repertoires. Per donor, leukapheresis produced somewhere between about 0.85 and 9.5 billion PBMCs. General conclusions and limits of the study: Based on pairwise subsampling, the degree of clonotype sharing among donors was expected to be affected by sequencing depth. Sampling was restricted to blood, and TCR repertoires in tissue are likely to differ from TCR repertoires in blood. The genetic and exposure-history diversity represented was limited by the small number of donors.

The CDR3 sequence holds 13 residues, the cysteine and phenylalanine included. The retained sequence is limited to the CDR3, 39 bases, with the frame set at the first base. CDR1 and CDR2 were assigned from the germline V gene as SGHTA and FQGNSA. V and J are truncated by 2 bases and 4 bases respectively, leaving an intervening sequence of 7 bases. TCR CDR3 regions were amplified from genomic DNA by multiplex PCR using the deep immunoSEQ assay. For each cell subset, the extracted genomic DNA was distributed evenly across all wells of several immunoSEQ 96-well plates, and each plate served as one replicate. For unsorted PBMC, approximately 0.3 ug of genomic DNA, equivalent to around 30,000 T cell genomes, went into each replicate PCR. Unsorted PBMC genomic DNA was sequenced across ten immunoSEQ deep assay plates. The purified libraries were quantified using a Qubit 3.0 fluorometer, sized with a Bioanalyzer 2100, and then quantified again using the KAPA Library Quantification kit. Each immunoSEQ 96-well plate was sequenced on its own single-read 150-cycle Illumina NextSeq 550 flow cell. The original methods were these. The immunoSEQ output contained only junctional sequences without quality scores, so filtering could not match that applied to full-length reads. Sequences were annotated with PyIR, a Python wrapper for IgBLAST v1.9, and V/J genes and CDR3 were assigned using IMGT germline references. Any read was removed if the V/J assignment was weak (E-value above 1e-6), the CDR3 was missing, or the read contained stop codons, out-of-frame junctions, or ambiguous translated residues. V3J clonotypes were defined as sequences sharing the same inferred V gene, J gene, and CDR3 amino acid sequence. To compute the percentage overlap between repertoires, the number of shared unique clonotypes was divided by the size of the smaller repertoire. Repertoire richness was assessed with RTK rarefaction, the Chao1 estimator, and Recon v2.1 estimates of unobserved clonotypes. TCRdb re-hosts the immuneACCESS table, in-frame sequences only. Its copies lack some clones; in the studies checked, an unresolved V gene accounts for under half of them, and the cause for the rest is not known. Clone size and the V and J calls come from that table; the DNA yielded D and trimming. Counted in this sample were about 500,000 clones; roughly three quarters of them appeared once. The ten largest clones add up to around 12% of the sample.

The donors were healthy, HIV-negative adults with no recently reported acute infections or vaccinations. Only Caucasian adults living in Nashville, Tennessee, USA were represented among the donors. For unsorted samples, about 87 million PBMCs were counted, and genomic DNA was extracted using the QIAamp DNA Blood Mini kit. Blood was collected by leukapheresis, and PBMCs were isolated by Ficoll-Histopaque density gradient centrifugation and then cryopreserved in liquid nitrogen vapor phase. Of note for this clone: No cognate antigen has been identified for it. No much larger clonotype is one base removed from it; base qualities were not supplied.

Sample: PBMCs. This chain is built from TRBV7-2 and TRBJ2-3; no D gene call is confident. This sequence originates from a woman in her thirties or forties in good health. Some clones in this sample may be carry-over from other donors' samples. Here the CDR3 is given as CASSLTAADTQYF. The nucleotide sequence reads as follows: TGTGCCAGCAGCTTAACGGCGGCAGATACGCAGTATTTT.